This is a list of T cell receptor beta chains from one sample in a study of graft-versus-host responses after intestinal transplantation. This table comes from immunoSEQ multiplex PCR, and its TCRdb copy is limited to in-frame clones, with some not included. The sample carries approximately 63,000 clones, around nine tenths recorded once. This material consisted of ileum tissue, taken 350 to 400 days after transplant. The receptor source for this set is a human patient who received an intestinal transplant, so some T cells may come from the graft donor. Both conserved end residues are part of each CDR3. D genes are given only for firm matches. Size tells how often a clone was seen (once, few, many) or the class of an expanded clone, and some rows leave it out.

clone_size,d_call,v_call,j_call,cdr3_aa,cdr3_nt
NA,TRBD1,TRBV5-1,TRBJ2-7,CASSSSPGQLYEQYF,TGCGCCAGCAGCTCGTCTCCGGGACAGCTTTACGAGCAGTACTTC
NA,TRBD1,TRBV6-5,TRBJ2-1,CASSLLGTVYNEQFF,TGTGCCAGCAGTTTGCTGGGGACAGTTTACAATGAGCAGTTCTTC
NA,NA,TRBV29-1,TRBJ2-3,CSVGDIKGATDTQYF,TGCAGCGTGGGAGACATCAAAGGGGCCACAGATACGCAGTATTTT
NA,NA,TRBV28,TRBJ1-1,CASSLFPGNTEAFF,TGTGCCAGCAGTTTATTTCCGGGAAACACTGAAGCTTTCTTT
NA,TRBD1,TRBV10-3,TRBJ2-1,CAISEQGQIYNEQFF,TGTGCCATCAGTGAACAGGGACAGATCTACAATGAGCAGTTCTTC
NA,NA,TRBV6-1,TRBJ2-7,CASSEELWGAYEQYF,TGTGCCAGCAGTGAAGAGCTCTGGGGGGCCTACGAGCAGTACTTC
NA,NA,TRBV7-3,TRBJ1-1,CASSTGGGYTEAFF,TGTGCCAGCAGCACCGGCGGGGGTTACACTGAAGCTTTCTTT
NA,TRBD1,TRBV6-4,TRBJ2-2,CASRTDRGTGELFF,TGTGCCAGCAGGACGGACAGGGGGACTGGGGAGCTGTTTTTT
NA,TRBD1,TRBV6-5,TRBJ1-5,CASSGTGGLQPQHF,TGTGCCAGCAGCGGGACAGGGGGCTTACAGCCCCAGCATTTT
few,NA,TRBV6-5,TRBJ1-1,CASTLERGEAFF,TGTGCCAGCACCTTAGAACGAGGGGAAGCTTTCTTT
once,NA,TRBV13,TRBJ2-6,CASGLSGANVLTF,TGTGCCAGTGGTCTCTCTGGGGCCAACGTCCTGACTTTC
NA,NA,TRBV11-2,TRBJ2-1,CASSPPEQFF,TGTGCCAGCAGCCCCCCCGAGCAGTTCTTC
NA,NA,TRBV9,TRBJ2-3,CASSAYLFTDTQYF,TGTGCCAGCAGCGCATACTTATTCACAGATACGCAGTATTTT
NA,NA,TRBV12-1,TRBJ1-5,CASPLNRLSNQPQHF,TGTGCCAGTCCATTAAACAGGCTTAGCAATCAGCCCCAGCATTTT
NA,NA,TRBV5-4,TRBJ2-5,CASSLAGAGGQAQYF,TGTGCCAGCAGCTTGGCGGGGGCCGGGGGCCAAGCCCAGTACTTC
NA,TRBD1,TRBV2,TRBJ2-3,CASSGEDRVMGITDTQYF,TGTGCCAGCAGTGGTGAGGACAGGGTCATGGGGATCACAGATACGCAGTATTTT
once,TRBD1,TRBV5-1,TRBJ2-7,CASSLAKGANEQYF,TGCGCCAGCAGCTTGGCAAAGGGGGCGAACGAGCAGTACTTC
few,NA,TRBV2,TRBJ2-3,CASSASHQRDTQYF,TGTGCCAGCAGTGCATCCCATCAGCGGGATACGCAGTATTTT
NA,NA,TRBV28,TRBJ2-3,CASGRGAGTDTQYF,TGTGCCAGCGGTAGAGGGGCCGGCACAGATACGCAGTATTTT
NA,TRBD2,TRBV2,TRBJ2-7,CASSEAPESTSGRPGDEQYF,TGTGCCAGCAGTGAAGCACCGGAAAGCACTAGCGGGAGGCCGGGGGACGAGCAGTACTTC
NA,TRBD2,TRBV11-2,TRBJ2-7,CASSLGTSGTEQYF,TGTGCCAGCAGCTTAGGGACTAGCGGGACCGAGCAGTACTTC
NA,NA,TRBV5-1,TRBJ2-7,CASAPRGADYEQYF,TGCGCCAGCGCCCCAAGGGGGGCTGACTACGAGCAGTACTTC
NA,NA,TRBV18,TRBJ2-3,CASSPRGWSARTDTQYF,TGTGCCAGCTCACCACGGGGGTGGTCGGCCCGCACAGATACGCAGTATTTT
NA,TRBD1,TRBV18,TRBJ1-5,CASSRGQGAEAQHF,TGTGCCAGCTCACGGGGACAGGGGGCTGAGGCCCAGCATTTT
NA,TRBD1,TRBV28,TRBJ2-7,CASSLSKVTGGDGSSYEQYF,TGTGCCAGCTCCTTGAGCAAGGTGACAGGGGGTGATGGTAGCTCCTACGAGCAGTACTTC
NA,NA,TRBV7-3,TRBJ1-1,CASSFQGSNTEAFF,TGTGCCAGCAGCTTCCAGGGCTCGAACACTGAAGCTTTCTTT
few,NA,TRBV6-4,TRBJ2-1,CASSARQGAGYNEQFF,TGTGCCAGCAGTGCCAGACAGGGAGCGGGCTACAATGAGCAGTTCTTC
few,NA,TRBV2,TRBJ1-3,CASSDFSGNTIYF,TGTGCCAGCAGTGACTTCTCTGGAAACACCATATATTTT
NA,TRBD1,TRBV18,TRBJ2-7,CASSPRTGQDYEQYF,TGTGCCAGCTCACCCCGGACAGGGCAAGACTACGAGCAGTACTTC
NA,NA,TRBV2,TRBJ1-4,CASSSGGNVWNEKLFF,TGTGCCAGCAGTTCAGGCGGTAATGTTTGGAATGAAAAACTGTTTTTT
NA,NA,TRBV19,TRBJ2-7,CASSPARGKYEQYF,TGTGCCAGTAGTCCCGCCAGGGGAAAGTACGAGCAGTACTTC
NA,NA,TRBV7-7,TRBJ2-2,CASSFEVTWQGNTGELFF,TGTGCCAGCAGCTTCGAAGTTACGTGGCAGGGTAACACCGGGGAGCTGTTTTTT
NA,NA,TRBV9,TRBJ2-7,CASSVELADYEQYF,TGTGCCAGCAGCGTAGAATTAGCTGATTACGAGCAGTACTTC
NA,NA,TRBV10-3,TRBJ2-7,CAIRTSKGPYEQYF,TGTGCCATCAGGACTTCGAAGGGACCCTACGAGCAGTACTTC
NA,TRBD1,TRBV11-3,TRBJ2-5,CASSPQDREVETQYF,TGTGCCAGCAGCCCTCAGGACAGGGAGGTAGAGACCCAGTACTTC
NA,NA,TRBV28,TRBJ2-7,CASSLSIEQYF,TGTGCCAGCAGTTTATCGATCGAGCAGTACTTC
NA,NA,TRBV2,TRBJ2-7,CASRGRGNLYEQYF,TGTGCCAGCAGGGGAAGAGGGAACCTCTACGAGCAGTACTTC
NA,TRBD2,TRBV7-6,TRBJ2-5,CASSLTLAGYQETQYF,TGTGCCAGCAGCTTAACACTAGCGGGGTACCAAGAGACCCAGTACTTC
NA,TRBD2,TRBV28,TRBJ2-3,CASSLFPGTSGSTDTQYF,TGTGCCAGCAGTTTATTTCCCGGGACTAGCGGGTCCACAGATACGCAGTATTTT
once,TRBD1,TRBV4-2,TRBJ1-3,CASSQAGQDLLFSGNTIYF,TGTGCCAGCAGCCAGGCGGGACAGGATCTCCTATTCTCTGGAAACACCATATATTTT
NA,NA,TRBV5-5,TRBJ1-1,CASSLDAGIYTEAFF,TGTGCCAGCAGCTTGGATGCAGGGATTTACACTGAAGCTTTCTTT
NA,NA,TRBV6-5,TRBJ2-1,CASSYSGGYNEQFF,TGTGCCAGCAGTTATTCGGGCGGGTACAATGAGCAGTTCTTC
NA,NA,TRBV5-6,TRBJ1-4,CASSMAGAREKLFF,TGTGCCAGCTCCATGGCGGGGGCGCGGGAAAAACTGTTTTTT
NA,NA,TRBV2,TRBJ1-4,CASQPEGVLNEKLFF,TGTGCCAGCCAACCCGAGGGGGTTCTTAATGAAAAACTGTTTTTT
few,TRBD2,TRBV2,TRBJ2-5,CASSEEPGLAGQNQETQYF,TGTGCCAGCAGTGAAGAACCGGGACTAGCGGGACAAAACCAAGAGACCCAGTACTTC